This TCR beta chain emerged from a study of shared clonotypes between healthy human individuals. Study at large: Ranging from 18 to 49 in age, donors were a couple of women and a few men. Notes on the study in general: Blood was the only sampled material, and tissue repertoires likely differ.

This clone was found once. Its antigen remains unknown. Between the trimmed V and J ends, which lost 8 bases and 5 bases, there was a span of 15 bases. The CDR3 has 13 residues. CDR1 is MNHEY and CDR2 is SVGAGI in the germline V gene. Adults of Caucasian background living in Nashville, Tennessee made up all donors. Assay execution took place at the deep level. Libraries were prepared by immunoSEQ multiplex PCR; TCRdb keeps only in-frame clonotypes and omits some of them. The sample lists a few million clones, under 95% seen once, with approximately 0.4% in the top ten. This clonotype originated in a man younger than 35 in good health. Some clones in this sample may be carry-over from other donors' samples. V usage is TRBV6-5 and J usage is TRBJ2-5; D remains unclear. Sequencing was performed on naive CD4+ T cells from PBMCs. As for subset: CD45RA+ positively selected. The CDR3 nucleotides are TGTGCCAGCTTCAGTAGGCCTTGGGAGACCCAGTACTTC. This encodes CASFSRPWETQYF.